The 32 T cell receptor beta chains in this list originate from one sample, sequenced in a study of cytotoxic CD8 clonotypes in ibrutinib-treated CLL (dated by TCRdb to the early 2020s). Library method: the immunoSEQ multiplex PCR assay. TCRdb stores this immuneACCESS table with in-frame sequences only. Part of the clones is absent; in the studies checked, under half of the shortfall reflects unresolved V genes, and no reason is known for the rest. This sample gives tens of thousands of clones in total; roughly 50% of them show up just once. Jointly, the top ten make up approximately 20% of the sample. In the paper's terms, the time point label means: less than 30 months on ibrutinib. Sequencing was performed on PBMCs, taken after 24 months of ibrutinib treatment. These receptors were collected from a human donor with chronic lymphocytic leukemia.

This clone was observed a single time. The CDR3 spells CASSSTSGARLRELFF. The CDR3 DNA reads as TGTGCCAGCAGCAGTACTAGCGGAGCACGTTTGAGGGAGCTGTTTTTT. The rearrangement uses TRBV28 and TRBJ2-2; 8 bases align to TRBD2. Per the germline V gene, CDR1 is MDHEN and CDR2 is SYDVKM. The CDR3 sequence is 16 residues long. The trim removed 6 bases at V and 9 bases at J, leaving 15 bases unmatched.

This clone was detected a few times. The gene calls are TRBV6-1 and TRBJ1-2, with 9 bases aligning to TRBD1. This CDR3 contains 16 residues. V shed 0 bases and J 4 bases; nucleotides not matched to a gene: 6. CDR1 MNHNS and CDR2 SASEGT come from the germline V gene. CDR3: CASSEARPGQGYGYTF. Written as DNA, the CDR3 is TGTGCCAGCAGTGAAGCCCGACCGGGACAGGGCTATGGCTACACCTTC.

This clone occurred once. V usage is TRBV6-1 and J usage is TRBJ1-5, with TRBD1 identical over 9 bases. CDR3 length: 14 amino acids. V shed 3 bases, J shed 4 bases, and the junction held 1 base outside the gene matches. Germline V gene lookup returns CDR1 MNHNS and CDR2 SASEGT. The CDR3 DNA sequence: TGTGCCAGCAGTGACGGGACAGGGAATCAGCCCCAGCATTTT. Translation: CASSDGTGNQPQHF.

V is TRBV20-1 and J is TRBJ2-5; D gene uncertain. This CDR3 has 11 amino acids. Germline CDR1 is DFQATT and CDR2 is SNEGSKA (reference sequence). Trimming stripped 8 bases from V and 5 bases from J, with 12 bases between. The CDR3 loop reads CSPGSRETQYF. Written as DNA, the CDR3 is TGCAGTCCGGGTTCTAGGGAGACCCAGTACTTC.

This sequence joins TRBV29-1 and TRBJ1-5, with no clear D. The CDR3 spans 12 residues. V was clipped by 6 bases and J by 2 bases, with 8 bases between them. The V gene's germline CDR1 is SQVTM and CDR2 ANQGSEA. The CDR3 spells CSVGIGNQPQHF. Written as DNA, the CDR3 is TGCAGCGTGGGGATAGGCAATCAGCCCCAGCATTTT.

J is TRBJ2-2 and V is TRBV19, with 7 bases fitting TRBD1. After removal of 1 base from V and 0 bases from J, the junction contained 11 bases not matched to a gene. Germline values: CDR1 LNHDA, CDR2 SQIVND (reference sequence). The CDR3 is 19 residues long. DNA for the CDR3: TGTGCCAGTAGTATAGCCCAGCTCCATACAGGGGCGAACACCGGGGAGCTGTTTTTT. This translates into CASSIAQLHTGANTGELFF.

There are a few counts of this clone. The V gene is TRBV7-8, the J gene TRBJ2-7; 8 nucleotides agree with TRBD2. The CDR3 extends over 16 amino acids. Germline CDR1 and CDR2: SGHVS and FQNEAQ. The V and J ends lost 0 bases and 5 bases, in that order; junction bases with no gene match: 9. In DNA, the CDR3 is TGTGCCAGCAGCTTAGCCCCGTTAGCGGGACGAAACGAGCAGTACTTC. Its translation is CASSLAPLAGRNEQYF. The full variable domain, with the rest looked up from reference TRBV7-8 and TRBJ2-7, is GAGVSQSPRYKVAKRGQDVALRCDPISGHVSLFWYQQALGQGPEFLTYFQNEAQLDKSGLPSDRFFAERPEGSVSTLKIQRTQQEDSAVYLCASSLAPLAGRNEQYFGPGTRLTVT.

The table lists this clone with a few counts. The chain combines TRBV27 with TRBJ2-2; 9 bases are shared with TRBD1. Germline values: CDR1 MNHEY, CDR2 SMNVEV (reference sequence). V shed 5 bases, J shed 6 bases, and the junction held 10 bases outside the gene matches. The CDR3 runs 16 residues. DNA for the CDR3: TGTGCCAGCAGTCCCAACCGACAGGGGGGATCCGGGGAGCTGTTTTTT. This encodes CASSPNRQGGSGELFF.

This clone was counted a single time. The rearrangement links TRBV9 to TRBJ1-2; possibly TRBD1 for D (6 bases). The CDR3 spans 15 residues. V dropped 0 bases and J dropped 4 bases, with 13 bases sitting between them. CDR1 is SGDLS, CDR2 YYNGEE, per germline. The CDR3 DNA is TGTGCCAGCAGCGTAGATGACAGGATACCCTATGGCTACACCTTC. As protein: CASSVDDRIPYGYTF.

The chain uses TRBV7-9 and TRBJ2-1, with a weak D call TRBD1 (6 bases). CDR1 SEHNR and CDR2 FQNEAQ come from the germline V gene (reference sequence). The V gene lost 5 bases and the J gene lost 8 bases, with 13 bases spanning the gap. The CDR3 totals 13 residues. The CDR3 DNA reads TGTGCCAGCAGCCCACAGGGTTTCCATGAGCAGTTCTTC. Residues: CASSPQGFHEQFF.

The chain recombines TRBV19 with TRBJ1-2; D ambiguous. The CDR3 runs 13 residues. The ends were cut back, 0 bases at V and 8 bases at J, with 10 bases in the middle. CDR1 and CDR2 (germline): LNHDA, SQIVND (reference sequence). The CDR3 is CASSIDLSRGYTF. The CDR3 DNA reads TGTGCCAGTAGTATAGATCTGTCAAGGGGCTACACCTTC.

This clone was seen only a few times. The rearrangement links TRBV5-1 to TRBJ2-5; unclear D gene. The CDR3 is 12 amino acids. CDR1 is SGHRS and CDR2 is YFSETQ in the germline V gene. Trimming stripped 3 bases from V and 5 bases from J, with 8 bases between. The CDR3 region has the DNA TGCGCCAGCAGCTCAGTGGGGGAGACCCAGTACTTC. This translates into CASSSVGETQYF.

J is TRBJ2-7 and V is TRBV1; the table's D gene call, TRBD1, was not cross checked with the DNA. TRBV1 is a pseudogene locus. There are 13 residues in the CDR3. CDR3 DNA: TGCACCAGCAGCCAGAGGGGGCCCTACGAGCAGTACTTC. Amino acids: CTSSQRGPYEQYF.

J is TRBJ2-1 and V is TRBV7-9, with a tentative D call TRBD2 (6 bases). CDR3 size: 15 residues. Deletions cut 1 base from V and 4 bases from J, with 11 bases between. Germline V gene data show CDR1 as SEHNR and CDR2 as FQNEAQ (reference sequence). The CDR3 DNA follows: TGTGCCAGCAGCTTAGGGGGGACTTCGTACAATGAGCAGTTCTTC. Residues: CASSLGGTSYNEQFF. The whole variable domain, remainder taken from reference TRBV7-9 and TRBJ2-1, is DTGVSQNPRHKITKRGQNVTFRCDPISEHNRLYWYRQTLGQGPEFLTYFQNEAQLEKSRLLSDRFSAERPKGSFSTLEIQRTEQGDSAMYLCASSLGGTSYNEQFFGPGTRLTVL.

This clone came up a few times. The chain links TRBV2 to TRBJ1-6; no definite D call. Germline V gene data show CDR1 as SNHLY and CDR2 as FYNNEI. V lost 7 bases and J lost 7, with 8 bases in between. This CDR3 contains 12 residues. The CDR3 sequence: CASKPQNSPLHF. The CDR3, as DNA: TGTGCCAGCAAGCCACAGAATTCACCCCTCCACTTT.

This chain joins TRBV2 and TRBJ2-3; 10 nucleotides match TRBD2. V lost 5 bases to trimming and J lost 5 bases; unmatched junction nucleotides: 19. The CDR3 is 19 residues long. The germline V gene encodes CDR1 SNHLY and CDR2 FYNNEI. CDR3 sequence: CASSHGRRAGGPGVDTQYF. CDR3 sequence (DNA): TGTGCCAGCAGTCACGGGCGGAGAGCGGGGGGGCCGGGGGTAGATACGCAGTATTTT.

This clone showed up many times. The chain recombines TRBV15 with TRBJ2-7; TRBD1 agrees at 7 bases. The CDR3 sequence is 15 residues long. With 2 bases clipped from V and 3 bases from J, the junction kept 7 bases outside the gene matches. Germline CDR1 reads LNHNV; CDR2 reads YYDKDF (reference sequence). DNA of the CDR3: TGTGCCACCAGCAGACTCGACAGGGCGGGCTACGAGCAGTACTTC. Translation gives CATSRLDRAGYEQYF. The full variable domain, in which reference TRBV15 and TRBJ2-7 provide the parts outside the CDR3, is DAMVIQNPRYQVTQFGKPVTLSCSQTLNHNVMYWYQQKSSQAPKLLFHYYDKDFNNEADTPDNFQSRRPNTSFCFLDIRSPGLGDTAMYLCATSRLDRAGYEQYFGPGTRLTVT.

The chain's CDR3 is CASSGDISGANVLTF. In DNA form, the CDR3 reads TGCGCCAGCAGCGGCGACATCTCTGGGGCCAACGTCCTGACTTTC. The chain links TRBV5-1 to TRBJ2-6; no firm D call. The germline V gene has CDR1 SGHRS and CDR2 YFSETQ. Trimming left V 4 bases short and J 0 bases short, with 8 bases between. This CDR3 has 15 amino acids.

This clone was observed many times. V usage is TRBV7-9 and J usage is TRBJ1-1, with D perhaps TRBD1 (5 bases). Per germline, CDR1 SEHNR and CDR2 FQNEAQ (reference sequence). Trimming took 5 bases from V and 1 from J, leaving 14 bases between them. The CDR3 length is 15 residues. The chain's CDR3 is CASSPRDLSNTEAFF. The CDR3 DNA is TGTGCCAGCAGCCCGCGGGACCTATCGAACACTGAAGCTTTCTTT.

The chain carries TRBV2 and TRBJ2-3; the match to TRBD2 covers 8 bases. The CDR3 loop spans 17 amino acids. The junction had 10 bases not matched to a gene; V was cut back by 3 bases and J by 2 bases. From germline, CDR1 is SNHLY and CDR2 FYNNEI. The CDR3 is CASSDWLGSGDTDTQYF. CDR3 DNA: TGTGCCAGCAGTGATTGGTTGGGTAGCGGGGACACAGATACGCAGTATTTT.

V usage is TRBV6-1 and J usage is TRBJ2-7, with 8 bases identical to TRBD1. This CDR3 is built from 13 residues. In germline, CDR1 is MNHNS, CDR2 SASEGT. V shed 6 bases and J 6 bases; nucleotides not matched to a gene: 7. Here the CDR3 reads CASRQTGAGEQYV. The CDR3 DNA sequence: TGTGCCAGCAGACAGACAGGGGCGGGCGAGCAGTACGTC.

This clone was seen only a few times. This chain joins TRBV6-1 and TRBJ1-6; D gene ambiguous. V was pared by 0 bases and J by 9 bases, with 15 bases between. The CDR3 runs 16 residues. The V gene's germline CDR1 is MNHNS and CDR2 SASEGT. The CDR3 DNA sequence: TGTGCCAGCAGTGAAGCCAAGGGCAGGTGGGGTTCACCCCTCCACTTT. Protein product: CASSEAKGRWGSPLHF.

The gene calls are TRBV28 and TRBJ1-2; 7 bases agree with TRBD1. The length of the CDR3 is 12 residues. Germline V gene sequence: CDR1 MDHEN, CDR2 SYDVKM. V trimming: 8 bases; J trimming: 4 bases; junction bases outside the gene matches: 4. In nucleotides, the CDR3 is TGTGCCAGCGGGGGGACAGTCTATGGCTACACCTTC. Protein sequence: CASGGTVYGYTF.

On this clone: The junction does not match germline at one end; this may be a read error. The V call is TRBV18, the J call TRBJ1-2, with no clear D. The CDR3 covers 13 residues. Germline CDR1 is KGHSH and CDR2 is LQKENI. Here the CDR3 DNA reads TGTGCCAGCTCCCCACACGGCGGCTATGGCTACACCTTC. Translation: CASSPHGGYGYTF.

The chain carries TRBV25-1 and TRBJ2-1, with 9 bases that match TRBD2. J gave up 7 bases and V 5 bases, and 9 bases lay outside the gene matches. The CDR3 consists of 15 residues. The germline CDR1 and CDR2 sequences are MGHDK and SYGVNS. The CDR3 here is CASSKTSGMGNEQFF. As DNA, the CDR3 is TGTGCCAGCAGTAAGACTAGCGGTATGGGAAATGAGCAGTTCTTC.

The gene calls are TRBV5-6 and TRBJ2-5; D possibly corresponds to TRBD2 (5 bases). The germline V gene has CDR1 SGHDT and CDR2 YYEEEE. The V end lost 1 base, the J end lost 3 bases, and 16 bases lay between the germline ends. The CDR3 contains 16 residues. In DNA, the CDR3 is TGTGCCAGCAGCTTGCCCTGGCTAGGAGGTGAAGAGACCCAGTACTTC. It specifies CASSLPWLGGEETQYF.

This clone was detected many times. The chain joins TRBV10-2 to TRBJ2-3, with D possibly matching TRBD1 (5 bases). Deletions cut 7 bases from V and 0 bases from J, with 14 bases between. Germline lookup yields CDR1 WSHSY and CDR2 SAAADI. The CDR3 has 15 residues. The CDR3 coding sequence is TGCGCCAGCACCGATTCGACAGTTAGCACAGATACGCAGTATTTT. Protein: CASTDSTVSTDTQYF.

The gene calls are TRBV15 and TRBJ2-4; possible D gene TRBD1, 5 bases. Germline V gene sequence: CDR1 LNHNV, CDR2 YYDKDF (reference sequence). This CDR3 region has 13 residues. V was clipped by 8 bases and J by 2 bases, with 10 bases between them. The CDR3 spells CATLQGTKNIQYF. In DNA, the CDR3 is TGTGCCACCCTTCAGGGAACCAAAAACATTCAGTACTTC.

A few counts support this clone. The rearrangement joins TRBV18 to TRBJ2-4; D is possibly TRBD1 or TRBD2 (5 bases each). The germline gives CDR1 KGHSH, CDR2 LQKENI. Trimming removed 4 bases from V and 5 bases from J, with 9 bases in between. This CDR3 comprises 13 residues. The CDR3: CASSRRDENIQYF. In DNA form, the CDR3 reads TGTGCCAGCTCACGCCGGGACGAAAACATTCAGTACTTC. The full variable domain, rest sourced from reference TRBV18 and TRBJ2-4, is NAGVMQNPRHLVRRRGQEARLRCSPMKGHSHVYWYRQLPEEGLKFMVYLQKENIIDESGMPKERFSAEFPKEGPSILRIQQVVRGDSAAYFCASSRRDENIQYFGAGTRLSVL.

The chain has TRBV5-1 and TRBJ2-5; TRBD2 is a possible D gene (6 bases). The V and J ends lost 4 bases and 5 bases respectively, with 15 bases between them. This CDR3 region has 14 residues. Germline CDR1 reads SGHRS; CDR2 reads YFSETQ. The CDR3 bases are TGCGCCAGCAGCCCTCTAGCGAAAGGGGAGACCCAGTACTTC. This gives the protein CASSPLAKGETQYF. The full variable domain, completed using reference TRBV5-1 and TRBJ2-5, is KAGVTQTPRYLIKTRGQQVTLSCSPISGHRSVSWYQQTPGQGLQFLFEYFSETQRNKGNFPGRFSGRQFSNSRSEMNVSTLELGDSALYLCASSPLAKGETQYFGPGTRLLVL.

This chain connects TRBV6-5 to TRBJ2-3; D is possibly TRBD1 or TRBD2 (5 bases each). Germline V gene data show CDR1 as MNHEY and CDR2 as SVGAGI. V lost 0 bases, J lost 4 bases, and 8 bases lay in between. The CDR3 is 14 residues long. The CDR3 loop reads CASSYSLGADTQYF. DNA for the CDR3: TGTGCCAGCAGTTACTCACTAGGGGCAGATACGCAGTATTTT.

In DNA form, the CDR3 reads TGCGCCAGCAGCCACGGGGACACGGAGGCCTATGGCTACACCTTC. Translating gives CASSHGDTEAYGYTF. The chain has TRBV5-1 and TRBJ1-2; possibly TRBD1 for D (6 bases). Germline V gives CDR1 SGHRS, CDR2 YFSETQ. The CDR3 covers 15 residues. Trimming took off 4 bases at V and 4 bases at J, with 17 bases between the two ends. The entire variable domain, with the rest obtained from reference TRBV5-1 and TRBJ1-2, is as follows: KAGVTQTPRYLIKTRGQQVTLSCSPISGHRSVSWYQQTPGQGLQFLFEYFSETQRNKGNFPGRFSGRQFSNSRSEMNVSTLELGDSALYLCASSHGDTEAYGYTFGSGTRLTVV.